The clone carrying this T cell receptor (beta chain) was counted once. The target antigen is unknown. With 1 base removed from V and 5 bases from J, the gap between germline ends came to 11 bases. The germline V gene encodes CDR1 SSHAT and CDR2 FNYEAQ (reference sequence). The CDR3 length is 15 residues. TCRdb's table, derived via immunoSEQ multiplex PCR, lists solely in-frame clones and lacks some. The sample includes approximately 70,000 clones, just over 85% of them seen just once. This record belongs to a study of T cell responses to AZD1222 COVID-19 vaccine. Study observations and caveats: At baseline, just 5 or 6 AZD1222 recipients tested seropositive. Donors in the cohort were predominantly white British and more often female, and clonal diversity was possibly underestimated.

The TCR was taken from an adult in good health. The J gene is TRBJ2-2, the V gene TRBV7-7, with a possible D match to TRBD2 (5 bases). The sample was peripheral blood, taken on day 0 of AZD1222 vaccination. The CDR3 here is CASSLETGITGELFF. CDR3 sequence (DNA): TGTGCCAGCAGCTTAGAAACGGGGATTACCGGGGAGCTGTTTTTT.